The 26 T cell receptor beta chains below were found in one sample sequenced in a study of CD8 T cell repertoires and HIV-1 epitope variants. Assay used: immunoSEQ multiplex PCR; TCRdb lists only in-frame clones, some missing. The sample includes about 95,000 clones, approximately 70% of them seen just once. Sequencing was carried out using uncultured baseline CD8+ T cells from peripheral blood mononuclear cells (PBMCs). The receptor set was obtained from a male donor with HIV.

The V gene is TRBV28, the J gene TRBJ1-1, with D unclear. In germline, CDR1 is MDHEN, CDR2 SYDVKM. CDR3 length: 13 residues. Trimming took 3 bases from V and 4 from J, leaving 9 bases between them. The CDR3 protein is CASSFRGVTEAFF. CDR3 nucleotide sequence: TGTGCCAGCAGTTTCCGGGGAGTCACTGAAGCTTTCTTT.

The chain couples TRBV11-3 to TRBJ2-3; the D gene is possibly TRBD1 (5 bases). Trimming cost V 5 bases and J 0 bases, with 6 bases left between them. CDR1 SGHNT and CDR2 YENEEA come from the germline V gene. CDR3 length: 13 residues. Written as DNA, the CDR3 is TGTGCCAGCAGCCGACAGAGCACAGATACGCAGTATTTT. It translates to CASSRQSTDTQYF.

The chain carries TRBV7-9 and TRBJ1-1; no reliable D call. Trimming took 7 bases from V and 1 from J, leaving 7 bases between them. Germline V gives CDR1 SEHNR, CDR2 FQNEAQ (reference sequence). The CDR3 is 12 amino acids. Written as DNA, the CDR3 is TGTGCCAGCACCCCGGCGAACACTGAAGCTTTCTTT. It codes for CASTPANTEAFF.

The chain's CDR3 is CASSLALRRDNEQFF. The CDR3 nucleotides are TGTGCCAGCAGCTTAGCACTTCGTCGAGACAATGAGCAGTTCTTC. The gene calls are TRBV7-2 and TRBJ2-1; D is ambiguous. The germline V gene encodes CDR1 SGHTA and CDR2 FQGNSA. The CDR3 is 15 amino acids. The V and J ends lost 0 bases and 5 bases respectively, with 11 bases between them.

This clone was counted only a few times. This chain connects TRBV28 to TRBJ1-5, with no clear D. Germline loops: CDR1 MDHEN, CDR2 SYDVKM. The CDR3 length is 16 residues. V was clipped by 4 bases and J by 2 bases, with 15 bases between them. Here the CDR3 DNA reads TGTGCCAGCAGTTCCTTGGGCCCCGTGGGCAATCAGCCCCAGCATTTT. Encoded protein: CASSSLGPVGNQPQHF.

The genes are TRBV13 and TRBJ2-1; 7 nucleotides agree with TRBD1. V was clipped by 1 base and J by 7 bases; unmatched bases: 7. The CDR3 runs to 15 residues. CDR1 and CDR2 (germline): PRHDT, FYEKMQ (reference sequence). The CDR3 reads CASSLDRGVGNEQFF. The CDR3 bases are TGTGCCAGCAGCTTAGACAGGGGCGTAGGGAATGAGCAGTTCTTC.

This clone turned up a few times. V and J are TRBV19 and TRBJ2-3, with a tentative D call TRBD2 (5 bases). This CDR3 spans 13 amino acids. The ends were cut back, 8 bases at V and 0 bases at J, with 9 bases in the middle. Per the germline V gene, CDR1 is LNHDA and CDR2 is SQIVND (reference sequence). The CDR3 protein is CASRSGSTDTQYF. Here the CDR3 DNA reads TGTGCCAGTCGATCGGGGAGCACAGATACGCAGTATTTT.

The chain is built from TRBV7-7 and TRBJ2-3; TRBD1 aligns across 7 bases. Losses at the gene ends were 0 bases for V and 1 base for J; bases not matched to a gene: 1. CDR3 length: 15 residues. Germline CDR1 and CDR2: SSHAT and FNYEAQ (reference sequence). This CDR3 reads CASSLAQGGTDTQYF. CDR3 nucleotides: TGTGCCAGCAGCTTAGCGCAGGGGGGCACAGATACGCAGTATTTT.

The chain is built from TRBV5-1 and TRBJ1-1; D gene ambiguous. The CDR3 loop spans 15 amino acids. Trimming took 0 bases from V and 8 from J, leaving 17 bases between them. CDR1 is SGHRS and CDR2 is YFSETQ in the germline V gene. The CDR3 sequence: CASSLEVGRENEAFF. The CDR3 nucleotides are TGCGCCAGCAGCTTGGAGGTCGGAAGGGAAAACGAAGCTTTCTTT.

The chain couples TRBV14 to TRBJ2-7; possibly TRBD1 for D (5 bases). CDR1 SGHDN and CDR2 FVKESK come from the germline V gene. Deletions cut 3 bases from V and 3 bases from J, with 9 bases between. The CDR3 has 13 amino acids. The CDR3 bases are TGTGCCAGCAGCCATTACCAGGGCTACGAGCAGTACTTC. Its translation: CASSHYQGYEQYF.

The chain carries TRBV14 and TRBJ1-1; no clear D. Germline V CDR1 and CDR2: SGHDN, FVKESK. CDR3 length equals 15 residues. V shed 1 base and J shed 0 bases, with 9 bases lying between them. CDR3 in DNA: TGTGCCAGCAGCCAAGTGGCAGGCATGAACACTGAAGCTTTCTTT. Translation gives CASSQVAGMNTEAFF.

The chain has TRBV5-6 and TRBJ1-1; D remains ambiguous. Germline V gene sequence: CDR1 SGHDT, CDR2 YYEEEE. This CDR3 is built from 14 residues. Trimming left V 4 bases short and J 0 bases short, with 10 bases between. DNA of the CDR3: TGTGCCAGCAGCCTGTGGACGGTGAACACTGAAGCTTTCTTT. Translation gives CASSLWTVNTEAFF.

The chain joins TRBV5-8 to TRBJ2-7; D gene unclear. The CDR3 has 13 amino acids. Germline V gives CDR1 SGHTS, CDR2 YDEGEE. V was trimmed by 1 base and J by 3 bases, leaving 8 bases between them. In nucleotides, the CDR3 is TGTGCCAGCAGCTTGAAAGACGACTACGAGCAGTACTTC. Its protein is CASSLKDDYEQYF.

In DNA, the CDR3 is TGTGCCAGCAGTGGAAACACCATATATTTT. Protein sequence: CASSGNTIYF. The chain joins TRBV28 to TRBJ1-3, with no clear D. This CDR3 is built from 10 residues. Trimming pared 5 bases from V and 4 bases from J, leaving 0 bases between. The germline gives CDR1 MDHEN, CDR2 SYDVKM.

This clone has a count of ten or more. The same CDR3 also results from other DNA sequences found in this sample. V usage is TRBV9 and J usage is TRBJ2-5; D remains ambiguous. Trimming stripped 0 bases from V and 3 bases from J, with 0 bases between. Germline loops: CDR1 SGDLS, CDR2 YYNGEE. This CDR3 has 11 amino acids. The CDR3 DNA follows: TGTGCCAGCAGCGTAGAAGAGACCCAGTACTTC. This translates into CASSVEETQYF.

This clone was seen only once. The J gene is TRBJ2-7, the V gene TRBV9; D is possibly TRBD1 (6 bases). The CDR3 runs to 15 residues. The V end lost 0 bases, the J end lost 3 bases, and 13 bases lay between the germline ends. CDR1 SGDLS and CDR2 YYNGEE come from the germline V gene. CDR3 in amino acids: CASSVDNRQDYEQYF. In nucleotides, the CDR3 is TGTGCCAGCAGCGTAGATAATCGACAGGACTACGAGCAGTACTTC.

V and J are TRBV11-2 and TRBJ2-1; no clear D gene. CDR3 length equals 13 residues. Trimming removed 7 bases at V and 4 bases at J, with 11 bases between. Looked up from germline, CDR1 is SGHAT and CDR2 is FQNNGV. For the CDR3, the DNA is TGTGCCAGCATCCAAGGACGATACAATGAGCAGTTCTTC. It is translated as CASIQGRYNEQFF.

The V call is TRBV18, the J call TRBJ2-2, with D possibly being TRBD1 or TRBD2 (5 bases each). In germline, CDR1 is KGHSH, CDR2 LQKENI. V lost 3 bases and J lost 7, with 15 bases in between. The CDR3 sequence is 15 residues long. CDR3 DNA sequence: TGTGCCAGCTCACCCCCTAGCAGGGCGGACGGGGAGCTGTTTTTT. Amino acid sequence: CASSPPSRADGELFF.

This clone was observed a handful of times. The V gene is TRBV18, the J gene TRBJ1-2; D call uncertain. The CDR3 consists of 14 residues. The V end lost 5 bases, the J end lost 4 bases, and 14 bases lay between the germline ends. Germline V gene data show CDR1 as KGHSH and CDR2 as LQKENI. This CDR3 reads CASSGRTSGYGYTF. CDR3 bases: TGTGCCAGCTCAGGACGGACCAGCGGCTATGGCTACACCTTC.

This clone showed up just a few times. The genes are TRBV5-1 and TRBJ2-7, with 13 nucleotides matching TRBD2. The CDR3 runs 17 residues. Germline CDR1 is SGHRS and CDR2 is YFSETQ. The trim removed 0 bases at V and 0 bases at J, leaving 3 bases unmatched. For the CDR3, the DNA is TGCGCCAGCAGCTTGGGACTAGCGGGGGGATCCTCCTACGAGCAGTACTTC. It codes for CASSLGLAGGSSYEQYF.

This chain links TRBV29-1 with TRBJ2-7; 12 nucleotides agree with TRBD1. The germline V gene encodes CDR1 SQVTM and CDR2 ANQGSEA. The CDR3 loop spans 12 amino acids. V gave up 7 bases and J gave up 5 bases; unmatched junction bases: 3. The CDR3 is CSGGTGGDEQYF. For the CDR3, the DNA is TGCAGCGGAGGGACAGGGGGCGACGAGCAGTACTTC.

V is TRBV19 and J is TRBJ1-5, with D possibly TRBD1 on 6 matching bases. The germline V and J ends were trimmed by 5 bases and 6 bases, with 17 bases remaining between them. Germline V CDR1 and CDR2: LNHDA, SQIVND (reference sequence). The CDR3 contains 15 residues. CDR3 nucleotides: TGTGCCAGTAGTCCCAGGGGAGGGGCTGGTCAGCCCCAGCATTTT. It specifies CASSPRGGAGQPQHF. Full variable domain (outside the CDR3, taken from reference TRBV19 and TRBJ1-5): DGGITQSPKYLFRKEGQNVTLSCEQNLNHDAMYWYRQDPGQGLRLIYYSQIVNDFQKGDIAEGYSVSREKKESFPLTVTSAQKNPTAFYLCASSPRGGAGQPQHFGDGTRLSIL.

This chain links TRBV7-9 with TRBJ1-4; tentative D call: TRBD1 (6 bases). CDR1 and CDR2 from the germline V gene are SEHNR and FQNEAQ (reference sequence). The CDR3 is made up of 15 amino acids. Between the trimmed V and J ends, which lost 5 bases and 3 bases, there was a span of 13 bases. The CDR3 loop is CASSLVQGANEKLFF. The CDR3 DNA reads TGTGCCAGCAGCCTAGTACAGGGAGCTAATGAAAAACTGTTTTTT.

The chain is built from TRBV5-5 and TRBJ2-3, with 7 bases that match TRBD1. Germline CDR1 SGHKS, CDR2 YYEKEE (reference sequence). Trimming took 4 bases from V and 1 from J; bases not matched to a gene: 12. This CDR3 is built from 17 residues. The CDR3 reads CASSRDRALGGTDTQYF. The CDR3 DNA reads TGTGCCAGCAGCCGTGACAGGGCTCTAGGAGGCACAGATACGCAGTATTTT.

J is TRBJ2-1 and V is TRBV18; the match to TRBD1 covers 9 bases. CDR1 and CDR2 (germline): KGHSH, LQKENI. The CDR3 has 15 amino acids. J was trimmed by 5 bases and V by 2 bases; bases with no gene match: 4. The CDR3 sequence is CASSPTGQGHNEQFF. CDR3 DNA: TGTGCCAGCTCACCAACAGGACAGGGGCACAATGAGCAGTTCTTC.

The CDR3 DNA sequence: TGTGCCAGCAGCTTCCGGGACAGCATGAACACTGAAGCTTTCTTT. Translated, it gives CASSFRDSMNTEAFF. The chain joins TRBV7-8 to TRBJ1-1; TRBD1 matches at 7 bases. The CDR3 loop spans 15 amino acids. The V gene's germline CDR1 is SGHVS and CDR2 FQNEAQ. V dropped 3 bases and J dropped 0; count of bases not matched to a gene: 4. Full variable domain (rest looked up from reference TRBV7-8 and TRBJ1-1): GAGVSQSPRYKVAKRGQDVALRCDPISGHVSLFWYQQALGQGPEFLTYFQNEAQLDKSGLPSDRFFAERPEGSVSTLKIQRTQQEDSAVYLCASSFRDSMNTEAFFGQGTRLTVV.